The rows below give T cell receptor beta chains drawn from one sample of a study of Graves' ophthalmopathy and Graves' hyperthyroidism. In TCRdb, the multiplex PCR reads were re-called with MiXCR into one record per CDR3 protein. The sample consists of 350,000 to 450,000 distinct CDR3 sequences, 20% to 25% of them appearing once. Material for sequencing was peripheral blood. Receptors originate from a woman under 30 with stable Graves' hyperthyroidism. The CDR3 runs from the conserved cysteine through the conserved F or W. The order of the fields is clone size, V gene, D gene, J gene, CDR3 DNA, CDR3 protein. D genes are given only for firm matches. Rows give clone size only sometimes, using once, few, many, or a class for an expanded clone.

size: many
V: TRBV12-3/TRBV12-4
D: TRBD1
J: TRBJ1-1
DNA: TGTGCCAGCAGTACGCAGGGGGACACTGAAGCTTTCTTT
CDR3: CASSTQGDTEAFF

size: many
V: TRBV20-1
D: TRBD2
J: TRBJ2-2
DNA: TGCAGTGCTAGAGAGACTAGCGGAGACACCGGGGAGCTGTTTTTT
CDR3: CSARETSGDTGELFF

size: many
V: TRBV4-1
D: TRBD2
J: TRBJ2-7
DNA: TGCGCCAGCAGCCGCGGACTAGTTTACGAGCAGTACTTC
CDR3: CASSRGLVYEQYF

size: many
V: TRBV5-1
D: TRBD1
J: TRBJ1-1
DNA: TGCGCCAGCAGCCTACGTATAGGGACAGGGATGAACACTGAAGCTTTCTTT
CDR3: CASSLRIGTGMNTEAFF

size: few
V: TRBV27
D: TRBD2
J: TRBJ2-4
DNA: TGTGCCAGCAGTGCTGGACTAGCGGGGATCAAAAACATTCAGTACTTC
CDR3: CASSAGLAGIKNIQYF

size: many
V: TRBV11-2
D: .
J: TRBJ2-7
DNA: TGTGCCAGCAGTCCGGGCAGGGGGGCCTACGAGCAGTACTTC
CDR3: CASSPGRGAYEQYF

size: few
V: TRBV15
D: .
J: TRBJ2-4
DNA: TGTGCCACCAGCAGAGCACGTTCGAACATTAAGTACTTC
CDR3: CATSRARSNIKYF

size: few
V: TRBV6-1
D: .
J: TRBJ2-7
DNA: TGTGCCACCGGGACTCGTCCCTACGAGCAGTACTTC
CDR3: CATGTRPYEQYF

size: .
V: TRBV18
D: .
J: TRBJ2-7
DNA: TGTGCCAGCTCACCGAGTAGCGTCGCTAGCTCCTACGAGCAGTACTTC
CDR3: CASSPSSVASSYEQYF

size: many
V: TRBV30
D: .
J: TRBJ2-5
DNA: TGTGCCTGGGCCAAGGAGGGGGGGACCCAGTACTTC
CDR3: CAWAKEGGTQYF

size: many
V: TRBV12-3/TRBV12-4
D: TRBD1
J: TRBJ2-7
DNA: TGTGCCAGCAGTCCGGACAGGGGCGAGCAGTACTTC
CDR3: CASSPDRGEQYF

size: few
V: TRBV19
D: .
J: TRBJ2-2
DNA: TGTGCCAGTAGTCACAGGGAGAACACCGGGGAGCTGTTTTTT
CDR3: CASSHRENTGELFF

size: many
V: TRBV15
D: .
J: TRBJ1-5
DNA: TGTGCCACCAGCCGACAAGAGATTGATCAGCCCCAGCATTTT
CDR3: CATSRQEIDQPQHF

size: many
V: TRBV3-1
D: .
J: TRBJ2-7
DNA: TGTGCCAGCAGCCAAGATCGGGCCCAGACCTACGAGCAGTACTTC
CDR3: CASSQDRAQTYEQYF

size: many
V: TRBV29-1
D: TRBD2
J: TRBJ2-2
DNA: TGCAGCGTTAGGACTAGCGGAGCGAACACCGGGGAGCTGTTTTTT
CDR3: CSVRTSGANTGELFF

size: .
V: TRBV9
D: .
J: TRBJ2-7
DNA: TGTGCCAGCAGCGTAGGCCAGGGGACCTACGAGCAGTACTTC
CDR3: CASSVGQGTYEQYF

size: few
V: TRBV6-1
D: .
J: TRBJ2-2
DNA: TGTGCCAGCAAGGGCGCAGGGGATGGCACCGGGGAGCTGTTTTTT
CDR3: CASKGAGDGTGELFF

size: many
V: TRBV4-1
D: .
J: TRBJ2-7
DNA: TGCGCCAGCAGCCGCGGACAGATATCCTACGAGCAGTACTTC
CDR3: CASSRGQISYEQYF

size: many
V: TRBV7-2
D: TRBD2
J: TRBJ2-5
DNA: TGTGCCAGCAGCGCCCATAGCGGGGGACAAGAGACCCAGTACTTC
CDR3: CASSAHSGGQETQYF

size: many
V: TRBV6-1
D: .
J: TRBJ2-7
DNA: TGTGCCAGCAGTGAAGCGCTAGGGGGGCCAGGGGAGCAGTACTTC
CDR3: CASSEALGGPGEQYF

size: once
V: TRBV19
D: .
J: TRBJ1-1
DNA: TGTGCCAGTAACCCCCGGGGAGAGGGTAAGGGCACTGAAGCTTTCTTT
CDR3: CASNPRGEGKGTEAFF

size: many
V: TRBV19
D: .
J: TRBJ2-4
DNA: TGTGCCAGTAGTATAGATATGCAGGGATTGGCCAAAAACATTCAGTACTTC
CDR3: CASSIDMQGLAKNIQYF

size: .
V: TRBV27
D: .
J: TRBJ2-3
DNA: TGTGCCAGCAGTTTCGTGGGGAGCAAAGCGACAGATACGCAGTATTTT
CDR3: CASSFVGSKATDTQYF

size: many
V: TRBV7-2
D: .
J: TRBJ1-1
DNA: TGTGCCAGCAGCAAAAGGAAGAACAGGGTTGCTTTCTTT
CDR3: CASSKRKNRVAFF

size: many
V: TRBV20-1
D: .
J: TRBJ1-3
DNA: TGCAGTGCTAGAGGGACAGCTCCTGGAAACACCATATATTTT
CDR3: CSARGTAPGNTIYF

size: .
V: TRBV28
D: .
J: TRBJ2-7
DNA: TGTGCCAGCAGCCTACAGGGAGTCGTGGGCGAGCAGTACTTC
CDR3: CASSLQGVVGEQYF

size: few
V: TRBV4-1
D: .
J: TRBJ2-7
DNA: TGCGCCAGCAGCCAGAGGACACCCTCGGAGCAGTACTTC
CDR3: CASSQRTPSEQYF

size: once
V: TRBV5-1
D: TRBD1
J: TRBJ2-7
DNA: TGCGCCAGCAGCTTGGCACCGGGACAGACGTCCTACGAGCAGTACTTC
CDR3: CASSLAPGQTSYEQYF

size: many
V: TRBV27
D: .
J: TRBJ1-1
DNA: TGTGCCAGCAGCCCCGAGTGGGGCACTGAAGCTTTCTTT
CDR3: CASSPEWGTEAFF

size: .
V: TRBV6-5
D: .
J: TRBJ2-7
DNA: TGTGCCAGCAGTTACGATGGCAGTGGGGAGCAGTACTTC
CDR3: CASSYDGSGEQYF

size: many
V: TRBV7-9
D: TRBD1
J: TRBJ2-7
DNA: TGTGCCAGCAGGGCCGGGACAGGGGGCCCACCCCACGAGCAGTACTTC
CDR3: CASRAGTGGPPHEQYF

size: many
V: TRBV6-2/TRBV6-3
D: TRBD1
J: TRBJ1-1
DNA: TGTGCCAGCAGCCAGGGGGAATGGGGCACTGAAGCTTTCTTT
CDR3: CASSQGEWGTEAFF

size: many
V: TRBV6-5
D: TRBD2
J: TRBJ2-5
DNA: TGTGCCAGCAGTTGGGGACTAGCGGAGGGGGAGACCCAGTACTTC
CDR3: CASSWGLAEGETQYF

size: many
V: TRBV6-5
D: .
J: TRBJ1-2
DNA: TGTGCCAGCAGTTACTCGGCGCGGGAGGGGAGCTATGGCTACACCTTC
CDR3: CASSYSAREGSYGYTF

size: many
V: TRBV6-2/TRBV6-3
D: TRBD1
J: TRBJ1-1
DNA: TGTGCCAGCAGCCTCCGACAGGGAACGGGTAACACTGAAGCTTTCTTT
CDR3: CASSLRQGTGNTEAFF

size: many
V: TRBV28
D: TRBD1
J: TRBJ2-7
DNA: TGTGCCAGCAGTTTCCCGGGACAGGGGGCGCTCGAGCAGTACTTC
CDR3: CASSFPGQGALEQYF

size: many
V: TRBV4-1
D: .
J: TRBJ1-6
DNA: TGCGCCAGCAGCCAAGGGCACTTCACGGGTAATTCACCCCTCCACTTT
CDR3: CASSQGHFTGNSPLHF

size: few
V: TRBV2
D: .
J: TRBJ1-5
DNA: TGTGCCAGCGAGCAGGAGGGGGTAGGAAGTCAGCCCCAGCATTTT
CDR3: CASEQEGVGSQPQHF

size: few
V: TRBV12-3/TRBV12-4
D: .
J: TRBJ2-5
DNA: TGTGCCAGCAGTCCGTTAATCGGGGCGGTAGAGACCCAGTACTTC
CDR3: CASSPLIGAVETQYF

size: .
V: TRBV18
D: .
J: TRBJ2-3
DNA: TGTGCCAGCTCACCTCCGTCGCGGGAACTACGCACAGATACGCAGTATTTT
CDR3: CASSPPSRELRTDTQYF

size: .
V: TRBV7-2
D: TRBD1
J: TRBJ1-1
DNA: TGTGCCAGCAGCTTTGCTGGGACAGCTAACACTGAAGCTTTCTTT
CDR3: CASSFAGTANTEAFF

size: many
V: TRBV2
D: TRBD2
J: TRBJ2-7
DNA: TGTGCCAGCAATTCCGGGACTAGCGGGAGCGGGCAGTACTTC
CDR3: CASNSGTSGSGQYF

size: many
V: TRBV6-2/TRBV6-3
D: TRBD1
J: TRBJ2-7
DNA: TGTGCCAGCAGGACAGGGAACCACGAGCAGTACTTC
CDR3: CASRTGNHEQYF

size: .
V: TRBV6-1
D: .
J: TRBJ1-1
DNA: TGTGCCAGCAGTGAAAGGGCTGAAGCTTTCTTT
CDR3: CASSERAEAFF

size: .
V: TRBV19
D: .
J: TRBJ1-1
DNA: TGTGCCAGTAGTAGCGGACATTCGAACACCGAAGCTTTCTTT
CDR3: CASSSGHSNTEAFF

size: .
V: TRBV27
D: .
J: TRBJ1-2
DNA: TGTGCCAGCAGTCCAACAGCCCGGGGGTGGAATGGCTACACCTTC
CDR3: CASSPTARGWNGYTF

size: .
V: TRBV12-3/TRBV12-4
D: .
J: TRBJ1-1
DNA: TGTGCCAGCAGAGCCTCGGGGAGAAGGAACACTGAAGCTTTCTTT
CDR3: CASRASGRRNTEAFF

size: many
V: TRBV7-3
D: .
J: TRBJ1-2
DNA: TGTGCCAGCAGCTCCACAGGGTTTGGTGGCTACACCTTC
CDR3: CASSSTGFGGYTF

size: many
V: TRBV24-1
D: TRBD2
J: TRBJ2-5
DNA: TGTGCCACCAGTGAAGGCGGGAGCGGTCGAGAGACCCAGTACTTC
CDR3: CATSEGGSGRETQYF

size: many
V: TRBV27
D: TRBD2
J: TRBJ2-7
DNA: TGTGCCAGCGGGAGGGCCTACGAGCAGTACTTC
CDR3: CASGRAYEQYF

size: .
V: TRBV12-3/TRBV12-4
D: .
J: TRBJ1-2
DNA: TGTGCCAGCTTCAAGTGGCAGGGGCCCCGGGGGAGGGGAGGCTACACCTTC
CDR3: CASFKWQGPRGRGGYTF

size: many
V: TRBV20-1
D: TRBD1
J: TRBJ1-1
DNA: TGCAGTGCTGAGGAGGGGGCTGGAATGAACACTGAAGCTTTCTTT
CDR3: CSAEEGAGMNTEAFF

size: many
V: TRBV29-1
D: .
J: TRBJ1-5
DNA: TGCAGCGCCGGGGGTATGGGTCAGCCCCAGCATTTT
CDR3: CSAGGMGQPQHF

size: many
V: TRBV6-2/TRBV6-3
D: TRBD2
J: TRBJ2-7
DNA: TGTGCCAGCACCCTAGCGGGGACATCCTACGAGCAGTACTTC
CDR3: CASTLAGTSYEQYF

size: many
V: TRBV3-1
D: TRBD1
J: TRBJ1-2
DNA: TGTGCCAGCAGCCCCAGACAGGGGGATGGCTACACCTTC
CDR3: CASSPRQGDGYTF

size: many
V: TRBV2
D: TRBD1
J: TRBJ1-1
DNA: TGTGCCAGCAGTTTCAGGACAGGGTTGCCTGAAGCTTTCTTT
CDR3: CASSFRTGLPEAFF

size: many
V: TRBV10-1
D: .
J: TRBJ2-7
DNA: TGCGCCAGCAGTGAGTCGGCTGGCACTGGAGGGAACGAGCAGTACTTC
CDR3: CASSESAGTGGNEQYF

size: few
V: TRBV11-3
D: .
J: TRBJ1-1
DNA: TGTGCCAGCAGCTTAGGAGTTAGAAAGAACACTGAAGCTTTCTTT
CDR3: CASSLGVRKNTEAFF

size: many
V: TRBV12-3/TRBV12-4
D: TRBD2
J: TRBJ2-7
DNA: TGTGCCAGCACCCTAGGGACTAGCTCTCGGTACTTC
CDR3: CASTLGTSSRYF

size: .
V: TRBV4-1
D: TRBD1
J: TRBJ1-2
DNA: TGCGCCAGCAGCCAAGGACAGGGAGTCGGCTATGGCTACACCTTC
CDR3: CASSQGQGVGYGYTF